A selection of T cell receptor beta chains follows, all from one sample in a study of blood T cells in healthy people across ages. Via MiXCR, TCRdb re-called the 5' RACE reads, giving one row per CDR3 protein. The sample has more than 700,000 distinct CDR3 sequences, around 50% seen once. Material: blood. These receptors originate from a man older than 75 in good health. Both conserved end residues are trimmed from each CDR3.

cdr3_aa: GAESGTSWDNEQF
j_call: TRBJ2-1
cdr3_length: 13
v_call: TRBV20-1

cdr3_aa: ASLPTSSSYNEQF
j_call: TRBJ2-1
cdr3_length: 13
v_call: TRBV14

cdr3_aa: ASSLGRFPYNEQF
j_call: TRBJ2-1
cdr3_length: 13
v_call: TRBV12-3/TRBV12-4

cdr3_aa: ASSLVGLTEAF
j_call: TRBJ1-1
cdr3_length: 11
v_call: TRBV5-1

cdr3_aa: ACSPGAGVSGANVLT
j_call: TRBJ2-6
cdr3_length: 15
v_call: TRBV7-6

cdr3_aa: ASSSGGLEQY
j_call: -
cdr3_length: 10
v_call: TRBV7-9

cdr3_aa: ASNPGPSDGQF
j_call: TRBJ2-1
cdr3_length: 11
v_call: TRBV19

cdr3_aa: ASASPDTQY
j_call: TRBJ2-3
cdr3_length: 9
v_call: TRBV5-1

cdr3_aa: SAYPDRGQYNEQF
j_call: TRBJ2-1
cdr3_length: 13
v_call: TRBV20-1

cdr3_aa: ASSSMGRRVNTEAF
j_call: TRBJ1-1
cdr3_length: 14
v_call: TRBV12-3/TRBV12-4

cdr3_aa: SATGSPYNEQF
j_call: TRBJ2-1
cdr3_length: 11
v_call: TRBV20-1

cdr3_aa: AKPPEEVYEQY
j_call: TRBJ2-7
cdr3_length: 11
v_call: TRBV6-2/TRBV6-3

cdr3_aa: AISEFGTGAADTEAF
j_call: TRBJ1-1
cdr3_length: 15
v_call: TRBV10-3

cdr3_aa: ASNFSSGRGIRTDTQY
j_call: TRBJ2-3
cdr3_length: 16
v_call: TRBV7-9

cdr3_aa: ASSVVGNNEQF
j_call: TRBJ2-1
cdr3_length: 11
v_call: TRBV7-9

cdr3_aa: ASSQAIAGGATWY
j_call: TRBJ2-4
cdr3_length: 13
v_call: TRBV4-3

cdr3_aa: ASSLGRTNSPLH
j_call: TRBJ1-6
cdr3_length: 12
v_call: TRBV7-2

cdr3_aa: ASSLDWTPNTEAF
j_call: TRBJ1-1
cdr3_length: 13
v_call: TRBV7-2